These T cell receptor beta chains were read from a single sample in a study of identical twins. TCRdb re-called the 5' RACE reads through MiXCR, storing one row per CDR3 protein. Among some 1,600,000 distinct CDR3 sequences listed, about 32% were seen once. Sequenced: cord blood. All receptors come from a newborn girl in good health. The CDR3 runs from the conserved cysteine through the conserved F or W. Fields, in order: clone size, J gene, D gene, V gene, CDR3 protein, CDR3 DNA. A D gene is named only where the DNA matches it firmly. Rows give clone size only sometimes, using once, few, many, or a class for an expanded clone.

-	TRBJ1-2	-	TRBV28	CASSAAGNYGYTF	TGTGCCAGCAGCGCCGCGGGGAACTATGGCTACACCTTC
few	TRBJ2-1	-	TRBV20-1	CSAREGGPRSYNEQFF	TGCAGTGCTAGGGAGGGGGGCCCTCGGTCCTACAATGAGCAGTTCTTC
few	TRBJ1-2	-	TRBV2	CASRARAFSLYGYTF	TGTGCCAGCAGGGCCAGGGCATTCTCTCTCTATGGCTACACCTTC
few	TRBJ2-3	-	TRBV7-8	CASRLFGAGTDTQYF	TGTGCCAGCAGGTTGTTCGGGGCTGGCACAGATACGCAGTATTTT
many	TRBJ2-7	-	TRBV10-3	CAISEASYEQYF	TGTGCCATCAGTGAGGCGAGCTACGAGCAGTACTTC
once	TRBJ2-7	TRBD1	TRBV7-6	CASSRDRVLDEQYF	TGTGCCAGCAGCCGCGACAGGGTTTTAGACGAGCAGTACTTC
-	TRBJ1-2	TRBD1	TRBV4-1	CASSQDSLTGGNYGYTF	TGCGCCAGCAGCCAAGATTCTCTGACAGGGGGGAACTATGGCTACACCTTC
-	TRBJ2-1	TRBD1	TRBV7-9	CASTTGTGVHEQFF	TGTGCCAGCACCACCGGGACAGGGGTCCATGAGCAGTTCTTC
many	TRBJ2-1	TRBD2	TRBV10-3	CAISGLAYNEQFF	TGTGCCATCAGTGGACTAGCGTACAATGAGCAGTTCTTC
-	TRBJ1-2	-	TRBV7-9	CASSLDLPRVMYGYTF	TGTGCCAGCAGCTTAGATCTGCCCCGGGTTATGTATGGCTACACCTTC
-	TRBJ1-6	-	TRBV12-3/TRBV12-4	CASSLRAGFNSPLHF	TGTGCCAGCAGCCTACGGGCAGGGTTCAATTCACCCCTCCACTTT
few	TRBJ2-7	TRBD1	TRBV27	CARQQGEFSYEQYF	TGTGCCAGACAACAGGGGGAGTTCTCCTACGAGCAGTACTTC
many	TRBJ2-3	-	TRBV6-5	CASSYSRNTDTQYF	TGTGCCAGCAGTTACTCTCGGAACACAGATACGCAGTATTTT
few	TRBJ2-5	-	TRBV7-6	CASSLTGLYQETQYF	TGTGCCAGCAGCTTAACCGGACTCTACCAAGAGACCCAGTACTTC
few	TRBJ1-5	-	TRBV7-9	CASSLKTFFLGLGQPQHF	TGTGCCAGCAGCTTAAAGACTTTCTTTTTGGGGCTCGGTCAGCCCCAGCATTTT
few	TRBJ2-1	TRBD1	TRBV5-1	CASSPGQKYNEQFF	TGCGCCAGCAGCCCGGGACAGAAATACAATGAGCAGTTCTTC
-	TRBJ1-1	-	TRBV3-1	CASSQGHQNTEAFF	TGTGCCAGCAGCCAAGGACACCAGAACACTGAAGCTTTCTTT
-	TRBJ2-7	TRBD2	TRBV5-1	CASSLTSGSIYNEQYF	TGCGCCAGCAGCTTGACTAGCGGGAGTATTTACAATGAGCAGTACTTC
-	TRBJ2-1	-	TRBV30	CAWSDSSYNEQFF	TGTGCCTGGAGTGACAGCTCCTACAATGAGCAGTTCTTC
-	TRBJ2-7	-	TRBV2	CASSAGGPYNEQYF	TGTGCCAGCAGCGCAGGGGGGCCTTACAATGAGCAGTACTTC
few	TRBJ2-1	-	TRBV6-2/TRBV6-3	CASSKYGTYNEQFF	TGTGCCAGCAGTAAGTACGGTACCTACAATGAGCAGTTCTTC
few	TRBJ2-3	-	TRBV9	CASSVLYRDTQYF	TGTGCCAGCAGCGTTCTCTACCGAGATACGCAGTATTTT
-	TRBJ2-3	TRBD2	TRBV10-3	CAIRLGGGGDTQYF	TGTGCCATCAGACTCGGGGGGGGAGGAGATACGCAGTATTTT
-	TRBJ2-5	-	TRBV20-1	CSAAGQGGVQETQYF	TGCAGTGCAGCTGGACAGGGAGGGGTGCAAGAGACCCAGTACTTC
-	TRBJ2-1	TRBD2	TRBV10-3	CAISGLAGALYNEQFF	TGTGCCATCAGTGGACTAGCGGGAGCACTTTACAATGAGCAGTTCTTC
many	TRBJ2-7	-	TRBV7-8	CASSLGGTGSKSFGYEQYF	TGTGCCAGCAGCTTGGGGGGGACAGGCTCAAAATCGTTCGGTTACGAGCAGTACTTC
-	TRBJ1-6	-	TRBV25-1	CASSRRGSYNSPLHF	TGTGCCAGCAGTCGCCGGGGCTCCTATAATTCACCCCTCCACTTT
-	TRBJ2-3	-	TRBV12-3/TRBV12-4	CASTLSSGSTDTQYF	TGTGCCAGCACCCTTAGCTCGGGGAGCACAGATACGCAGTATTTT
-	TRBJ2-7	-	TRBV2	CASSEALLVNYEQYF	TGTGCCAGCAGTGAAGCGCTTCTAGTAAACTACGAGCAGTACTTC
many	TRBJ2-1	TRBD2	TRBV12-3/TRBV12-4	CASSLSVRLAGDHEQFF	TGTGCCAGCAGTTTATCGGTCAGGCTAGCGGGAGATCATGAGCAGTTCTTC
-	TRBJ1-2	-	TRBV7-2	CASSLVGARYGYTF	TGTGCCAGCAGCTTAGTGGGGGCGCGGTATGGCTACACCTTC
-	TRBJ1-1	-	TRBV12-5	CASGLPSRAFIMNTEAFF	TGTGCTAGTGGTTTGCCATCGAGGGCCTTTATTATGAACACTGAAGCTTTCTTT
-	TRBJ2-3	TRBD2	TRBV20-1	CSARPTRLAGDTQYF	TGCAGTGCTAGACCCACAAGACTAGCGGGAGATACGCAGTATTTT
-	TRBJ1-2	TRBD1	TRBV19	CASTPRDRPYGYTF	TGTGCCAGTACCCCTCGGGACAGACCTTATGGCTACACCTTC
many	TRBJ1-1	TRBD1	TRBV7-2	CASSLNRGGTEAFF	TGTGCCAGCAGCCTTAACAGGGGTGGCACTGAAGCTTTCTTT
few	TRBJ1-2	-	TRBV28	CASSFRQEGYTF	TGTGCCAGCAGTTTCCGACAGGAGGGCTACACCTTC
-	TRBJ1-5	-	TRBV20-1	CSARDTRANQPQHF	TGCAGTGCTAGAGATACGAGGGCTAATCAGCCCCAGCATTTT
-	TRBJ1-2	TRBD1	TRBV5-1	CASSLGGGYGYIF	TGCGCCAGCAGCTTGGGAGGGGGCTATGGCTACATCTTC
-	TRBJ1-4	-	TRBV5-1	CASSPDGFATNEKLFF	TGCGCCAGCAGCCCGGACGGATTTGCAACTAATGAAAAACTGTTTTTT
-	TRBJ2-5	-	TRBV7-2	CASSTVARSRNEQYF	TGTGCCAGCAGCACCGTAGCCAGGTCAAGGAATGAGCAGTACTTC
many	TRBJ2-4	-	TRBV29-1	CSVEDSRGIQYF	TGCAGCGTTGAGGACTCACGCGGCATTCAGTACTTC
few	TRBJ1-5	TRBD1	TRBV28	CASSSTYRGLSNQPQHF	TGTGCCAGCAGTTCTACCTACAGGGGCCTTAGCAATCAGCCCCAGCATTTT